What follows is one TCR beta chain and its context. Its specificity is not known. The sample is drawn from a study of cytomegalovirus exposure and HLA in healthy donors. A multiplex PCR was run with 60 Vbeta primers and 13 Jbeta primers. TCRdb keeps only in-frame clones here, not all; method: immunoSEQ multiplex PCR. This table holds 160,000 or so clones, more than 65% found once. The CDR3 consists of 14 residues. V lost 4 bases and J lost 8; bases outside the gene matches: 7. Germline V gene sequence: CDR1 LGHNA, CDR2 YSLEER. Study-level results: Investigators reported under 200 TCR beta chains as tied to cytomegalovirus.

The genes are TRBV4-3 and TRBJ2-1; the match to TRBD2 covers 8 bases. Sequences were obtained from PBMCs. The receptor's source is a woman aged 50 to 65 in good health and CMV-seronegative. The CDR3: CASSLRLAKDEQFF. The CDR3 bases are TGCGCCAGCAGCCTCCGACTAGCGAAGGATGAGCAGTTCTTC.